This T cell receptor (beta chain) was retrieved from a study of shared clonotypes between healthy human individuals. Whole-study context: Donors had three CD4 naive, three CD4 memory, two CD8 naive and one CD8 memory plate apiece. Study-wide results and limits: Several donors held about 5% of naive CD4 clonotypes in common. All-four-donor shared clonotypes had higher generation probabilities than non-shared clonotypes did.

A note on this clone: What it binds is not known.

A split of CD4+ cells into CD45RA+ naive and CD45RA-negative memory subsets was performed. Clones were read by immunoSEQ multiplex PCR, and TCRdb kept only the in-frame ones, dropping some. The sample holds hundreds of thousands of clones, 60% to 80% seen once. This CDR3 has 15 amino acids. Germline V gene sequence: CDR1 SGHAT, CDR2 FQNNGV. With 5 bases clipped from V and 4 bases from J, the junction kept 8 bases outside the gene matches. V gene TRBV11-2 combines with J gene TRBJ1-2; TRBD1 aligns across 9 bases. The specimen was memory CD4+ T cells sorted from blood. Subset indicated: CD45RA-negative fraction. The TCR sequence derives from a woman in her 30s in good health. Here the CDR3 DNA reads TGTGCCAGCAGCCCGCCGACAGGGGGAAGCTATGGCTACACCTTC. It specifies CASSPPTGGSYGYTF.